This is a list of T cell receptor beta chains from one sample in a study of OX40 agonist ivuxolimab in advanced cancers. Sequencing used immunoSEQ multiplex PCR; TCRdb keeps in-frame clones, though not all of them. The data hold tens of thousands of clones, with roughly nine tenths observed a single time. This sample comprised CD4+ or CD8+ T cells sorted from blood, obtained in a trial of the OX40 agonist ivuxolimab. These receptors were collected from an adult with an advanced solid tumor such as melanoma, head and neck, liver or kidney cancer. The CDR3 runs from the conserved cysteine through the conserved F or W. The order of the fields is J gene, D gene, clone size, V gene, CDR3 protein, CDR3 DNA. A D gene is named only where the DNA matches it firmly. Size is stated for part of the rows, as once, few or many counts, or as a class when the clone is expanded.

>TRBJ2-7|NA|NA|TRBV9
CASSVDGREYEQYF
TGTGCCAGCAGCGTAGATGGCAGGGAGTACGAGCAGTACTTC
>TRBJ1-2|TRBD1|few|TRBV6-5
CASSYVRTGGNYGYTF
TGTGCCAGCAGCTACGTAAGGACAGGGGGTAACTATGGCTACACCTTC
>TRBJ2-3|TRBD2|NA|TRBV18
CASSPPGLVLGDTQYF
TGTGCCAGCTCACCTCCGGGACTAGTCTTAGGGGATACGCAGTATTTT
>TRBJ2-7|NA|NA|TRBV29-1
CSVLKESYEQYF
TGCAGCGTTCTAAAGGAGAGCTACGAGCAGTACTTC
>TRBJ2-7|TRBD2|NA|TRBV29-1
CSVAPGTSGYEQYF
TGCAGCGTGGCCCCCGGGACTAGCGGCTACGAGCAGTACTTC
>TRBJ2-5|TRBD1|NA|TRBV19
CASSIWDRGRETQYF
TGTGCCAGTAGTATCTGGGACAGGGGGCGTGAGACCCAGTACTTC
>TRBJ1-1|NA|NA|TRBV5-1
CASSRASQGLPEAFF
TGCGCCAGCAGCCGGGCTTCACAGGGCTTGCCTGAAGCTTTCTTT
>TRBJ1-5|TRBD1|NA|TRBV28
CATTGAPQPQHF
TGTGCCACCACAGGGGCACCCCAGCCCCAGCATTTT
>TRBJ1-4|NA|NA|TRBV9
CASSVQGATNEKLFF
TGTGCCAGCAGCGTACAGGGTGCAACTAATGAAAAACTGTTTTTT
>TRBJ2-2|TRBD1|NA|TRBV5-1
CASSLREQGGAGELFF
TGCGCCAGCAGCCTTAGAGAACAGGGGGGCGCCGGGGAGCTGTTTTTT
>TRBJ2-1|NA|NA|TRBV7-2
CASSSPPGTKYNEQFF
TGTGCCAGCAGCTCCCCGCCAGGGACCAAATACAATGAGCAGTTCTTC
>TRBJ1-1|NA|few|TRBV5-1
CASKADTEAFF
TGCGCCAGCAAGGCGGACACTGAAGCTTTCTTT
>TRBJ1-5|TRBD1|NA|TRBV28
CASSFLGQGGHQPQHF
TGTGCCAGCAGTTTCCTAGGACAGGGGGGACATCAGCCCCAGCATTTT
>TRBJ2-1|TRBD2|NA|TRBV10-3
CAISESGTSGNEQFF
TGTGCCATCAGTGAGTCAGGGACTAGCGGTAATGAGCAGTTCTTC
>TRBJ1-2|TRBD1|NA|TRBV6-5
CASKFGQGNGYTF
TGTGCCAGCAAATTCGGACAGGGAAATGGCTACACCTTC
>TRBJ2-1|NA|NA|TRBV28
CASSLRGGVKFF
TGTGCCAGCAGTCTCAGGGGTGGAGTGAAGTTCTTC
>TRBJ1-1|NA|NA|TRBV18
CASSPNKNTEAFF
TGTGCCAGCTCGCCCAACAAGAACACTGAAGCTTTCTTT
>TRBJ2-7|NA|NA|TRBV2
CASSELSAGGYEQYF
TGTGCCAGCAGTGAATTGAGCGCTGGGGGCTACGAGCAGTACTTC
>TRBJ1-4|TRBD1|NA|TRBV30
CAWSVGTGNEKLFF
TGTGCCTGGAGTGTCGGGACAGGGAACGAAAAACTGTTTTTT
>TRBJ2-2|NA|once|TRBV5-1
CASSPRTRTGGELFF
TGCGCCAGCAGCCCCCGGACCCGCACGGGCGGGGAGCTGTTTTTT
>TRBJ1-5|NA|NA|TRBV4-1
CASSQFPEGNQPQHF
TGCGCCAGCAGCCAATTCCCCGAGGGCAATCAGCCCCAGCATTTT
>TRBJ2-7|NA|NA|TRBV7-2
CASSNLDAGEQYF
TGTGCCAGCAGCAACCTGGACGCCGGGGAGCAGTACTTC